The 14 T cell receptor beta chains given below trace back to one sample, sequenced in a study of CD8+ T cells in alopecia areata. RNA, once extracted, was reverse transcribed into cDNA for use as the sequencing template. Some clones are missing from TCRdb's copy, which holds only in-frame ones; the method was immunoSEQ multiplex PCR. Of 150,000 to 200,000 clones in the sample, 50% to 65% were seen once. Material: CD4+ T cells sorted from blood. These receptors all come from a human donor in good health.

This chain connects TRBV9 to TRBJ2-1; D call uncertain. Trimming removed 4 bases from V and 12 bases from J, with 17 bases in between. CDR1 and CDR2 (germline): SGDLS, YYNGEE. The CDR3 sequence is 13 residues long. In DNA form, the CDR3 reads TGTGCCAGCAGCCCCTACCCGGTCGACGGGCAGTTCTTC. Translating it yields CASSPYPVDGQFF.

This clone was seen more than once but under ten times. Here the CDR3 DNA reads TGCGCCAGCAGCTTGAACCGGAGGAACTACGAGCAGTACTTC. Its protein is CASSLNRRNYEQYF. The chain couples TRBV5-1 to TRBJ2-7; possibly TRBD2 for D (5 bases). Trimming stripped 1 base from V and 3 bases from J, with 11 bases between. The CDR3 runs to 14 residues. Germline CDR1 SGHRS, CDR2 YFSETQ.

V and J are TRBV2 and TRBJ2-1; the D call may be TRBD1 or TRBD2 (6 bases each). The CDR3 has 13 residues. V was clipped by 0 bases and J by 10 bases, with 10 bases between them. Germline-derived CDR1 and CDR2 are SNHLY and FYNNEI. The CDR3, as DNA: TGTGCCAGCAGTGAAGCGGGGGGCTGGGAGCAGTTCTTC. It encodes CASSEAGGWEQFF.

This clone occurred once. This sequence joins TRBV5-4 and TRBJ2-7; D might be TRBD2 (6 bases). Germline V lookup: CDR1 SGHNT, CDR2 YYREEE (reference sequence). The CDR3 has 15 amino acids. V gave up 4 bases and J gave up 6 bases, with 20 bases separating them. In DNA form, the CDR3 reads TGTGCCAGCAGCCACGGACTACCCCGGGACGGCGAGCAGTACTTC. Amino acids: CASSHGLPRDGEQYF.

A note on this clone: The same CDR3 arises from other DNA sequences in this sample as well. The chain uses TRBV18 and TRBJ1-5; D is unresolved. The CDR3 loop spans 12 amino acids. Looked up from germline, CDR1 is KGHSH and CDR2 is LQKENI. Trimming shortened V by 0 bases and J by 5 bases, and 2 bases separated the two germline ends. In DNA form, the CDR3 reads TGTGCCAGCTCACCACCTGATCAGCCCCAGCATTTT. This translates into CASSPPDQPQHF.

The V and J genes are TRBV25-1 and TRBJ2-2; tentatively, D is TRBD1 (6 bases). This CDR3 is built from 15 residues. In germline, CDR1 is MGHDK, CDR2 SYGVNS. V dropped 3 bases and J dropped 3 bases, with 11 bases sitting between them. The CDR3 sequence: CASSEDKGDTGELFF. The CDR3 coding sequence is TGTGCCAGCAGTGAGGACAAGGGGGACACCGGGGAGCTGTTTTTT. Full variable domain (rest looked up from reference TRBV25-1 and TRBJ2-2): EADIYQTPRYLVIGTGKKITLECSQTMGHDKMYWYQQDPGMELHLIHYSYGVNSTEKGDLSSESTVSRIRTEHFPLTLESARPSHTSQYLCASSEDKGDTGELFFGEGSRLTVL.

This chain's CDR3 is CAISERSEAFF. CDR3 coding DNA: TGTGCCATCAGTGAAAGGTCTGAAGCTTTCTTT. The rearrangement uses TRBV10-3 and TRBJ1-1; unclear D gene. Per germline, CDR1 ENHRY and CDR2 SYGVKD. Between the trimmed V and J ends, which lost 3 bases and 6 bases, there was a span of 5 bases. This CDR3 comprises 11 residues.

This chain connects TRBV29-1 to TRBJ2-5; D ambiguous. The CDR3 covers 12 residues. Trimming pared 1 base from V and 4 bases from J, leaving 7 bases between. Germline CDR1 is SQVTM and CDR2 is ANQGSEA. CDR3 DNA sequence: TGCAGCGTTGAAGGGTTGGGAGAGACCCAGTACTTC. Translating it yields CSVEGLGETQYF.

The chain combines TRBV7-2 with TRBJ1-2, with D unresolved. This CDR3 is 13 amino acids long. Germline-derived CDR1 and CDR2 are SGHTA and FQGNSA. V was clipped by 4 bases and J by 2 bases, with 8 bases between them. The CDR3 sequence is CASSYKPNYGYTF. Written as DNA, the CDR3 is TGTGCCAGCAGCTACAAACCAAACTATGGCTACACCTTC.

Concerning this clone itself: At one boundary the junction diverges from the germline segment, which might be a read error. This sequence joins TRBV7-9 and TRBJ2-6; 9 nucleotides line up with TRBD1. The germline V gene has CDR1 SEHNR and CDR2 FQNEAQ (reference sequence). There are 17 residues in the CDR3. The DNA for the CDR3 is TGCGCCAGCAGCCGCCGGGACAGGGTACGAGGGGCCAACGTCCTGACTTTC. As protein: CASSRRDRVRGANVLTF.

CDR3 sequence reads: CASRTGTMNTGELFF. The CDR3 DNA reads as TGTGCCAGTAGGACCGGGACGATGAACACCGGGGAGCTGTTTTTT. The chain recombines TRBV19 with TRBJ2-2; D could derive from TRBD1 or TRBD2 (5 bases each). The CDR3 has 15 residues. In germline, CDR1 is LNHDA, CDR2 SQIVND (reference sequence). Trimming removed 6 bases from V and 1 base from J, with 12 bases in between. Filled out from reference TRBV19 and TRBJ2-2, the complete variable domain reads DGGITQSPKYLFRKEGQNVTLSCEQNLNHDAMYWYRQDPGQGLRLIYYSQIVNDFQKGDIAEGYSVSREKKESFPLTVTSAQKNPTAFYLCASRTGTMNTGELFFGEGSRLTVL.

V gene TRBV5-1 combines with J gene TRBJ1-1; 7 bases fit TRBD1. CDR3 length equals 15 residues. Trimming removed 3 bases from V and 2 bases from J; junction bases left unmatched: 7. The V gene's germline CDR1 is SGHRS and CDR2 YFSETQ. The CDR3: CASSSGTAQNTEAFF. CDR3 nucleotides: TGCGCCAGCAGCTCTGGGACAGCCCAAAACACTGAAGCTTTCTTT.

This clone has more than one count but fewer than ten. V is TRBV28 and J is TRBJ1-5; D remains unclear. The ends were cut back, 11 bases at V and 14 bases at J, with 34 bases in the middle. CDR1 and CDR2 from the germline V gene are MDHEN and SYDVKM. The CDR3 is 16 amino acids. CDR3 in amino acids: CAASSWQFRTGEQEHF. CDR3 bases: TGTGCCGCCAGCAGTTGGCAATTCAGGACCGGGGAGCAGGAGCATTTT.

This clone has a handful of counts. V gene TRBV5-1 combines with J gene TRBJ1-5; D is perhaps TRBD1 (6 bases). Trimming took off 4 bases at V and 9 bases at J, with 11 bases between the two ends. CDR3 size: 12 residues. Germline V lookup: CDR1 SGHRS, CDR2 YFSETQ. CDR3 amino acids: CASSPEGGPQHF. The CDR3 nucleotides are TGCGCCAGCAGCCCTGAGGGGGGGCCCCAGCATTTT.